This TCR beta chain came from a study of shared clonotypes between healthy human individuals. Study at large: For every donor, three CD4 naive, three CD4 memory, two CD8 naive and one CD8 memory plates were used.

Here immunoSEQ multiplex PCR was the method, and the copy in TCRdb shows in-frame clones only, minus some. Of about 2.4 million clones detected, around nine tenths appear once; the ten largest clones hold roughly 0.13%. Study-wide results and caveats: Deeper or shallower sequencing was expected to change how clonotypes are shared among donors. Estimated clonotype richness was generally higher in naive than memory subsets.

Germline loops: CDR1 KGHSH, CDR2 LQKENI. This CDR3 region has 15 residues. Unmatched junction bases numbered 4, after V lost 2 bases and J lost 2 bases. Regarding this clone: Its cognate antigen is unknown.

Both subsets, CD45RA+ naive and CD45RA-negative memory, were split from the CD4+ cells. Sequencing was carried out using naive CD4+ T cells sorted from blood. Described subset: CD45RA+ positively selected. This receptor was obtained from a man aged 18 to 30 in good health. The chain carries TRBV18 and TRBJ1-2, with TRBD1 matching 8 bases. The CDR3 loop is CASSPGRTGNYGYTF. CDR3 DNA: TGTGCCAGCTCACCAGGCCGGACAGGGAACTATGGCTACACCTTC.